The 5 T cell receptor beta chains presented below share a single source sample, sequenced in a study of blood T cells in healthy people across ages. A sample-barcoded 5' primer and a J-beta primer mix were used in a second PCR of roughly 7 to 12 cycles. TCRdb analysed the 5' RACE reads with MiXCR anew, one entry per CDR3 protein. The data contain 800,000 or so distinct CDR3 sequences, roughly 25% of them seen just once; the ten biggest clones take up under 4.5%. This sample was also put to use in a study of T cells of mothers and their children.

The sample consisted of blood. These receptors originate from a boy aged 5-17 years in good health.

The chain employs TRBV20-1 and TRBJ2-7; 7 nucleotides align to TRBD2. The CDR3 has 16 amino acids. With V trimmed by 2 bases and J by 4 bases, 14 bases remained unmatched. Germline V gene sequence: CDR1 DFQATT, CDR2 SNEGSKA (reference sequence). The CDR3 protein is CSARFALRREPYEQYF. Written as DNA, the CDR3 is TGCAGTGCTAGATTTGCCCTCCGGCGGGAGCCTTACGAGCAGTACTTC.

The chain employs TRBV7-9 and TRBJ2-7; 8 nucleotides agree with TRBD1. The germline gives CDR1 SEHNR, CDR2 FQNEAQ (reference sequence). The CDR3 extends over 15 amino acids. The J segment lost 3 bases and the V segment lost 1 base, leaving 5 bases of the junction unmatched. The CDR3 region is CASSLVVTGDYEQYF. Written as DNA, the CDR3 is TGTGCCAGCAGCTTAGTTGTGACAGGGGACTACGAGCAGTACTTC.

The CDR3 region is CASSEVGSSYGYTF. The CDR3 DNA sequence: TGTGCCAGCAGTGAAGTCGGGTCCTCCTATGGCTACACCTTC. V usage is TRBV2 and J usage is TRBJ1-2, with D unresolved. This CDR3 has 14 residues. Between the trimmed V and J ends, which lost 1 base and 4 bases, there was a span of 10 bases. The germline CDR1 and CDR2 sequences are SNHLY and FYNNEI.

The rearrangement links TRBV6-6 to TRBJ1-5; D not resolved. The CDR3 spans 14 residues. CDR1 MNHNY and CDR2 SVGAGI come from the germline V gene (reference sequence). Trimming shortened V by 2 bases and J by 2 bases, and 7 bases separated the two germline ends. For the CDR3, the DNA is TGTGCCAGCAGTTACCCCGGTGGCAATCAGCCCCAGCATTTT. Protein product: CASSYPGGNQPQHF.

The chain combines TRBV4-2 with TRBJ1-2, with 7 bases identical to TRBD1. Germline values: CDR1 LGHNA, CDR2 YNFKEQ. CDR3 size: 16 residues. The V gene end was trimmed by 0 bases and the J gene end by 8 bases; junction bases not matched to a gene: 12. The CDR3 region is CASSQEGPGGVWGYTF. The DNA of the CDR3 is TGTGCCAGCAGCCAAGAAGGTCCAGGGGGGGTTTGGGGCTACACCTTC.